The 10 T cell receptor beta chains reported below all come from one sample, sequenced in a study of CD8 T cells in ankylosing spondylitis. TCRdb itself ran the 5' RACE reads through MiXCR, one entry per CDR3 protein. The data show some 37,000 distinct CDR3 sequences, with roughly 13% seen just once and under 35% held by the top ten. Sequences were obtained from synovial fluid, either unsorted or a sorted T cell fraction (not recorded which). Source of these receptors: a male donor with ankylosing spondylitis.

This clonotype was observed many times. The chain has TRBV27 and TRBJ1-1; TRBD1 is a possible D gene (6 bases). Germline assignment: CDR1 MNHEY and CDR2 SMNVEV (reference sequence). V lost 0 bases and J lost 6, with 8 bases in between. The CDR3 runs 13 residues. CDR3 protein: CASSLSGGPEAFF. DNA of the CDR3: TGTGCCAGCAGTTTATCCGGGGGGCCTGAAGCTTTCTTT.

The DNA for the CDR3 is TGTGCCAGCAGCTTGGTGGCGGGGGGACCACAAGAGACCCAGTACTTC. This translates into CASSLVAGGPQETQYF. The chain recombines TRBV5-5 with TRBJ2-5; 8 bases map to TRBD2. CDR1 is SGHKS and CDR2 is YYEKEE in the germline V gene (reference sequence). Losses at the gene ends were 0 bases for V and 2 bases for J; bases not matched to a gene: 6. There are 16 residues in the CDR3.

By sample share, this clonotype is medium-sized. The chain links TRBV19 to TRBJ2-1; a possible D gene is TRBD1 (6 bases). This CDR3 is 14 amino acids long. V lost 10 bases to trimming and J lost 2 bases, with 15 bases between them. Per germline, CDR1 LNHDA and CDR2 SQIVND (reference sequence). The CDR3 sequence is CATQTGAAYNEQFF. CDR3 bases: TGTGCCACCCAGACAGGAGCTGCCTACAATGAGCAGTTCTTC.

In DNA form, the CDR3 reads TGCAGTGCTATCCATAGGTTCTGGTCGGACTACGAGCAGTACTTC. Amino acid sequence: CSAIHRFWSDYEQYF. This chain uses TRBV20-1 with TRBJ2-7; unclear D gene. V was shortened by 4 bases and J by 3 bases, with 19 bases between the two germline ends. The CDR3 runs 15 residues. CDR1 is DFQATT and CDR2 is SNEGSKA in the germline V gene (reference sequence).

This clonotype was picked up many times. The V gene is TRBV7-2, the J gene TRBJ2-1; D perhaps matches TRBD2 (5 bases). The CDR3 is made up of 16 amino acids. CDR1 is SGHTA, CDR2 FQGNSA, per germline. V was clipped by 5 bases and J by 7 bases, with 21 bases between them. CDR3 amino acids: CASSPEGPPAWNEQFF. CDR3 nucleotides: TGTGCCAGCAGCCCCGAGGGCCCCCCAGCCTGGAATGAGCAGTTCTTC. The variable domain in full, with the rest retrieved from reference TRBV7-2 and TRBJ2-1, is GAGVSQSPSNKVTEKGKDVELRCDPISGHTALYWYRQSLGQGLEFLIYFQGNSAPDKSGLPSDRFSAERTGGSVSTLTIQRTQQEDSAVYLCASSPEGPPAWNEQFFGPGTRLTVL.

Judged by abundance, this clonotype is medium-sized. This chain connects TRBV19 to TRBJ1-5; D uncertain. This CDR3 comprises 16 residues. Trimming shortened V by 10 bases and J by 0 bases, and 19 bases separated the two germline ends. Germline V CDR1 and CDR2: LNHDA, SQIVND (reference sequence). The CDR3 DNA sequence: TGTGCCACTTGGCCCCGCGGCATAGATAGCAATCAGCCCCAGCATTTT. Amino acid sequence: CATWPRGIDSNQPQHF.

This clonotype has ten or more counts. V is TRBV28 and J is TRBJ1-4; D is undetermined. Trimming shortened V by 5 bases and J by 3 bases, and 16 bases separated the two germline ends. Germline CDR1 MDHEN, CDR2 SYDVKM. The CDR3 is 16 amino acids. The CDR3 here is CASSQTPARANEKLFF. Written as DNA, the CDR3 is TGTGCCAGCAGTCAGACCCCCGCCCGGGCTAATGAAAAACTGTTTTTT.

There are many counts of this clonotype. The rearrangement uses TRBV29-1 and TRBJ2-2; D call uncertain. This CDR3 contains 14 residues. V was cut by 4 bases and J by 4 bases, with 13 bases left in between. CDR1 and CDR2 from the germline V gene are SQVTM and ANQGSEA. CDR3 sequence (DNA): TGCAGCGTTGTTGGTGGGATCGGCACCGGGGAGCTGTTTTTT. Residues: CSVVGGIGTGELFF.

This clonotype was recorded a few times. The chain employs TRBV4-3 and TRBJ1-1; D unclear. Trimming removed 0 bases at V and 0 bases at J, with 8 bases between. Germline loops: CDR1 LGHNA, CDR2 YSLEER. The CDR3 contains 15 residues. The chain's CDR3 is CASSQESQMNTEAFF. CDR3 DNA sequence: TGCGCCAGCAGCCAAGAGAGCCAGATGAACACTGAAGCTTTCTTT.

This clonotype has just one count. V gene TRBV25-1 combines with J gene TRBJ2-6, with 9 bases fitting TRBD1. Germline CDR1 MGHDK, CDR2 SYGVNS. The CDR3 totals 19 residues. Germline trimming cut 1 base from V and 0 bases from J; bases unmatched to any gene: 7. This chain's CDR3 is CASSEFMGTGFSGANVLTF. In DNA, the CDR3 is TGTGCCAGCAGTGAATTCATGGGGACAGGGTTCTCTGGGGCCAACGTCCTGACTTTC.